The clone carrying this T cell receptor (beta chain) was seen only once. Libraries were prepared by immunoSEQ multiplex PCR; TCRdb keeps only in-frame clonotypes and omits some of them. The sample holds approximately 97,000 clones; 95% are singletons and the top ten take roughly 0.3%. In germline, CDR1 is MNHEY, CDR2 SMNVEV (reference sequence). Trimming pared 6 bases from V and 2 bases from J, leaving 4 bases between. The length of the CDR3 is 12 residues. This entry comes from a study of technical replicates of blood from a handful of donors. The origin of this receptor is a human donor in good health. The sequencing sample was made of T cells isolated from PBMCs. This chain connects TRBV27 to TRBJ2-2; D uncertain. CDR3 residues: CASSLNTGELFF. For the CDR3, the DNA is TGTGCCAGCAGCCTTAACACCGGGGAGCTGTTTTTT.